Presented here are 9 T cell receptor beta chains from one specimen sequenced in a study of blood T cell repertoires in COVID-19. Profiled with immunoSEQ multiplex PCR; TCRdb holds only in-frame clones, not every one. The sample consists of roughly 350,000 clones, more than 75% of them appearing once. The sequenced sample consisted of peripheral blood. The source is a woman in her 30s with COVID-19, enrolled during active disease.

The chain recombines TRBV29-1 with TRBJ2-7; TRBD2 matches 15 bases. The CDR3 is made up of 16 amino acids. V was pared by 3 bases and J by 0 bases, with 3 bases of the junction left unmatched. CDR1 is SQVTM, CDR2 ANQGSEA, per germline. CDR3 amino acids: CSVEGLAGGISYEQYF. The CDR3 nucleotides read TGCAGCGTTGAGGGACTAGCGGGAGGTATCTCCTACGAGCAGTACTTC.

The CDR3 region is CASSPPGQTSYEQYF. CDR3 DNA: TGTGCCAGCAGCCCCCCGGGACAGACATCCTACGAGCAGTACTTC. This sequence joins TRBV3-1 (or the pseudogene TRBV3-2) and TRBJ2-7; 7 bases match TRBD1. This CDR3 is built from 15 residues. V lost 4 bases and J lost 1; bases outside the gene matches: 7. Germline-derived CDR1 and CDR2 are LGHDT and YNNKEL (reference sequence).

The rearrangement uses TRBV4-3 and TRBJ2-7, with D possibly matching TRBD2 (5 bases). Germline lookup yields CDR1 LGHNA and CDR2 YSLEER. V gave up 5 bases and J gave up 6 bases, with 14 bases separating them. This CDR3 is built from 13 residues. The CDR3 bases are TGCGCCAGCAGCATCCTTTCCGGAGGCGAGCAGTACTTC. This encodes CASSILSGGEQYF.

The chain is built from TRBV30 and TRBJ2-3; 10 bases fit TRBD2. V gave up 0 bases and J gave up 8 bases; unmatched junction bases: 5. The germline V gene encodes CDR1 GTSNPN and CDR2 SVGIG (reference sequence). The CDR3 is 14 residues long. As DNA, the CDR3 is TGTGCCTGGAGTGTAACCCTAGCGGGAGCTACGCAGTATTTT. This translates into CAWSVTLAGATQYF. Complete variable domain (other parts from reference TRBV30 and TRBJ2-3): SQTIHQWPATLVQPVGSPLSLECTVEGTSNPNLYWYRQAAGRGLQLLFYSVGIGQISSEVPQNLSASRPQDRQFILSSKKLLLSDSGFYLCAWSVTLAGATQYFGPGTRLTVL.

The V and J genes are TRBV7-8 and TRBJ2-2; 10 nucleotides line up with TRBD2. Looked up from germline, CDR1 is SGHVS and CDR2 is FQNEAQ. CDR3 length: 15 amino acids. Germline trimming cut 8 bases from V and 7 bases from J; bases unmatched to any gene: 10. The CDR3 here is CASREREGLGGELFF. In nucleotides, the CDR3 is TGTGCCAGCCGAGAGCGGGAGGGCCTGGGCGGGGAGCTGTTTTTT.

The V and J genes are TRBV2 and TRBJ2-5; D remains unclear. Trimming took 1 base from V and 2 from J, leaving 11 bases between them. Germline-derived CDR1 and CDR2 are SNHLY and FYNNEI. The CDR3 totals 15 residues. The CDR3 DNA follows: TGTGCCAGCAGTGAAGGGGCAGTAAGACAAGAGACCCAGTACTTC. Protein product: CASSEGAVRQETQYF.

The rearrangement links TRBV2 to TRBJ1-1; D ambiguous. The CDR3 has 15 residues. Trimming took 6 bases from V and 0 from J, leaving 14 bases between them. Germline loops: CDR1 SNHLY, CDR2 FYNNEI. The CDR3 DNA follows: TGTGCCAGCAGCCCTTCTACCGCGATGAACACTGAAGCTTTCTTT. This encodes CASSPSTAMNTEAFF. The full variable domain, in which reference TRBV2 and TRBJ1-1 provide the parts outside the CDR3, is EPEVTQTPSHQVTQMGQEVILRCVPISNHLYFYWYRQILGQKVEFLVSFYNNEISEKSEIFDDQFSVERPDGSNFTLKIRSTKLEDSAMYFCASSPSTAMNTEAFFGQGTRLTVV.

This clone was observed a few times. The chain recombines TRBV12-3 or TRBV12-4 with TRBJ1-5; D is unclear. Trimming removed 5 bases at V and 5 bases at J, with 7 bases between. The CDR3 covers 12 residues. This CDR3 reads CASSGLYQPQHF. The DNA for the CDR3 is TGTGCCAGCAGTGGACTCTATCAGCCCCAGCATTTT.

V usage is TRBV27 and J usage is TRBJ2-1; TRBD2 agrees at 8 bases. V trimming: 1 base; J trimming: 9 bases; junction bases outside the gene matches: 20. The CDR3 totals 19 residues. Germline V gives CDR1 MNHEY, CDR2 SMNVEV (reference sequence). Here the CDR3 reads CASSLYAGTSVLPGGEQFF. CDR3 DNA sequence: TGTGCCAGCAGTTTATACGCCGGGACTAGTGTTCTCCCGGGTGGTGAGCAGTTCTTC.